Detailed here is one TCR beta chain. Antigen specificity is unknown. This specimen belongs to a study of shared clonotypes between healthy human individuals. Study conclusions and caveats: Non-shared clonotypes showed lower generation probabilities than clonotypes common to all four donors.

The donors, all of them Caucasian adults, lived in Nashville, Tennessee. Researchers partitioned CD4+ cells into CD45RA+ naive and CD45RA-negative memory subsets. Sequencing used immunoSEQ multiplex PCR; TCRdb keeps in-frame clones, though not all of them. Found here are roughly 1,100,000 clones, approximately 70% of them singletons; the top ten hold 1.5%. J lost 6 bases, V lost 1 base, and 3 bases had no gene match. The CDR3 is 15 amino acids. CDR1 and CDR2 (germline): MNHNS, SASEGT. The sequencing input was memory CD4+ T cells sorted from blood. Subset: CD45RA-negative fraction. This chain joins TRBV6-1 and TRBJ2-2, with TRBD2 matching 9 bases. The sequence was obtained from a young man in good health. The CDR3 protein is CASSEGGGASGELFF. The CDR3 region has the DNA TGTGCCAGCAGTGAAGGCGGGGGGGCCTCCGGGGAGCTGTTTTTT.